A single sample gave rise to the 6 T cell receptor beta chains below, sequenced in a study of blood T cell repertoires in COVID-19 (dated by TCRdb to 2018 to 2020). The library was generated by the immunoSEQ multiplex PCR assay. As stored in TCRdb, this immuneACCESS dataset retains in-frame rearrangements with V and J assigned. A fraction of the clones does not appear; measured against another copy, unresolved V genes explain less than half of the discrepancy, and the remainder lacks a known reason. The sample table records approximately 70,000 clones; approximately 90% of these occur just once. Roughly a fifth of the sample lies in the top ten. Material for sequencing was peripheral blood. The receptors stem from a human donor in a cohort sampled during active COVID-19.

The CDR3 loop is CASSPTGTGLNEQFF. The DNA for the CDR3 is TGTGCCAGCAGCCCCACGGGAACAGGGTTGAATGAGCAGTTCTTC. The chain recombines TRBV7-3 with TRBJ2-1; D might be TRBD1 (6 bases). Trimming left V 5 bases short and J 7 bases short, with 18 bases between. The CDR3 loop spans 15 amino acids. Germline values: CDR1 SGHTA, CDR2 FQGTGA.

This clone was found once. Here the CDR3 DNA reads TGTGCCAGTAGTCTGAGACAGGGCGGTAACGAGCAGTACTTC. Its translation: CASSLRQGGNEQYF. This chain uses TRBV19 with TRBJ2-7, with 7 bases fitting TRBD1. Germline assignment: CDR1 LNHDA and CDR2 SQIVND (reference sequence). Unmatched junction bases numbered 9, after V lost 5 bases and J lost 5 bases. This CDR3 spans 14 amino acids.

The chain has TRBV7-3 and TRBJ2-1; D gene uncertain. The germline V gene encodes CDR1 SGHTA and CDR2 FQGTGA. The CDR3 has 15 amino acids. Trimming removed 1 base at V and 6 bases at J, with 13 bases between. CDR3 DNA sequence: TGTGCCAGCAGCTTAAACACGAGGCCCGGCAATGAGCAGTTCTTC. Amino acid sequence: CASSLNTRPGNEQFF.

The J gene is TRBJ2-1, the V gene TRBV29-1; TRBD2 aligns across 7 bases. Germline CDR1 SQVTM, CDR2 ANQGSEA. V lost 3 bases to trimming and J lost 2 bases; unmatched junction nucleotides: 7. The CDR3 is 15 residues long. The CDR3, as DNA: TGCAGCGTTGAGGGGCGGGAGACCCCCTACAATGAGCAGTTCTTC. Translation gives CSVEGRETPYNEQFF.

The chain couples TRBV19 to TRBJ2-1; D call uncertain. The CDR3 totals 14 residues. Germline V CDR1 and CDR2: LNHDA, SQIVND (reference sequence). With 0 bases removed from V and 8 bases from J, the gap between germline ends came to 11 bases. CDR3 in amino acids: CASSIDLVLDEQFF. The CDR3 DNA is TGTGCCAGTAGTATAGATCTAGTTCTCGATGAGCAGTTCTTC.

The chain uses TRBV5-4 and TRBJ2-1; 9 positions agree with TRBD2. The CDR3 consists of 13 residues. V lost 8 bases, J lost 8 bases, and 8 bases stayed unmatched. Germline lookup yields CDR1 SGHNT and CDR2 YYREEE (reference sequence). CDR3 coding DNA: TGTGCCAGTAAATTTAGCGGGAGCTATGAGCAGTTCTTC. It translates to CASKFSGSYEQFF.